Described below is a single T cell receptor (beta chain) sequence and its context. Per the authors' pipeline: For nucleated cells, counts were estimated from reference gene primer amplification. Clones were read by immunoSEQ multiplex PCR, and TCRdb kept only the in-frame ones, dropping some. The V and J calls and clone size come from that table; D and trimming were worked out from the DNA. Here the sample spans roughly 200,000 clones, around 80% being singletons. The sample originates from a study of blood T cell repertoires in COVID-19. Study in general: Italy, Spain and the United States were the sources of the convalescent and acute COVID-19 samples.

Germline V gives CDR1 LGHNA, CDR2 YSLEER. The CDR3 runs 19 residues. Unmatched junction bases numbered 13, after V lost 0 bases and J lost 4 bases. The clonotype was recovered from a woman older than 75 with active or convalescent COVID-19. The specimen was peripheral blood. The chain has TRBV4-3 and TRBJ1-2; 11 bases match TRBD1. CDR3 region: CASSQDTGQGVGPSYGYTF. The CDR3 DNA follows: TGCGCCAGCAGCCAAGACACGGGACAGGGGGTAGGGCCAAGCTATGGCTACACCTTC.